What follows are 5 T cell receptor beta chains derived from one specimen sequenced in a study of Ad26.COV2.S vaccination and SARS-CoV-2 variants. As to treatment: roughly 20 received Ad26.COV2.S at low or high dose, single or two shots; roughly five received placebo; per-sample allocation not given. Sampling took place 63 days after the first vaccine or placebo injection. Produced via immunoSEQ multiplex PCR; TCRdb's table is partial and in-frame only. This table has about 400,000 clones, 75% to 90% appearing once. The sequenced sample was peripheral blood, obtained in a trial of Ad26.COV2.S vaccine versus placebo. Every receptor here comes from a person between 18 and 59 years old who received the Ad26.COV2.S COVID-19 vaccine or a placebo.

The chain joins TRBV30 to TRBJ1-1, with 11 positions matching TRBD1. The CDR3 consists of 17 residues. Trimming at V came to 0 bases and at J to 1 base, leaving 7 bases not matched to a gene. CDR1 is GTSNPN and CDR2 is SVGIG in the germline V gene (reference sequence). CDR3 protein: CAWSVGRTGGANTEAFF. Here the CDR3 DNA reads TGTGCCTGGAGTGTAGGGCGGACAGGGGGCGCGAACACTGAAGCTTTCTTT.

In DNA form, the CDR3 reads TGTGCCAGCAGTTTAGGGGCAGGGGCCGAGCAGTACTTC. Amino acids: CASSLGAGAEQYF. The rearrangement links TRBV12-3 or TRBV12-4 to TRBJ2-7; D might be TRBD1 (6 bases). There are 13 residues in the CDR3. The V and J ends lost 1 base and 6 bases respectively, with 10 bases between them.

V gene TRBV13 combines with J gene TRBJ2-7, with D perhaps TRBD1 or TRBD2 (5 bases each). V was cut by 3 bases and J by 3 bases, with 15 bases left in between. CDR1 is PRHDT, CDR2 FYEKMQ, per germline (reference sequence). The CDR3 has 15 residues. The CDR3 bases are TGTGCCAGCAGCTTGAGGACGGGACGAATCTACGAGCAGTACTTC. Its translation is CASSLRTGRIYEQYF. Full variable domain (outside the CDR3, taken from reference TRBV13 and TRBJ2-7): AAGVIQSPRHLIKEKRETATLKCYPIPRHDTVYWYQQGPGQDPQFLISFYEKMQSDKGSIPDRFSAQQFSDYHSELNMSSLELGDSALYFCASSLRTGRIYEQYFGPGTRLTVT.

This chain links TRBV4-2 with TRBJ2-1; 8 nucleotides align to TRBD2. This CDR3 region has 17 residues. Germline CDR1 reads LGHNA; CDR2 reads YNFKEQ. The trim removed 0 bases at V and 4 bases at J, leaving 8 bases unmatched. The CDR3 coding sequence is TGTGCCAGCAGCCAAGAAGGGTCGGTAGCGGGGTACAATGAGCAGTTCTTC. This gives the protein CASSQEGSVAGYNEQFF.

This sequence joins TRBV30 and TRBJ1-6; D is ambiguous. The germline V gene encodes CDR1 GTSNPN and CDR2 SVGIG (reference sequence). Trimming removed 7 bases from V and 7 bases from J, with 14 bases in between. The CDR3 covers 13 residues. CDR3 amino acids: CALNRLGNSPLHF. CDR3 nucleotide sequence: TGTGCCTTGAACCGCTTAGGGAATTCACCCCTCCACTTT.